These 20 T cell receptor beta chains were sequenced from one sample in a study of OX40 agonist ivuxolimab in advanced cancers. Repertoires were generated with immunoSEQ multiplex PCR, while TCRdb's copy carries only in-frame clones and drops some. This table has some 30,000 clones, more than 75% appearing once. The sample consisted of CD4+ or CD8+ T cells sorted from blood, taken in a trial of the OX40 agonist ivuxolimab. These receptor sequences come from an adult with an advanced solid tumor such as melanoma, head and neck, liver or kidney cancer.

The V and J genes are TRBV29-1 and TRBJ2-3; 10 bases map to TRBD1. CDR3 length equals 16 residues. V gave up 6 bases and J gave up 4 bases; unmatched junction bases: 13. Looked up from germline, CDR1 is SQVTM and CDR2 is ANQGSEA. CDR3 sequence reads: CSVLGTGDSWADTQYF. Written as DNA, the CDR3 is TGCAGCGTCCTAGGGACAGGGGATAGTTGGGCAGATACGCAGTATTTT.

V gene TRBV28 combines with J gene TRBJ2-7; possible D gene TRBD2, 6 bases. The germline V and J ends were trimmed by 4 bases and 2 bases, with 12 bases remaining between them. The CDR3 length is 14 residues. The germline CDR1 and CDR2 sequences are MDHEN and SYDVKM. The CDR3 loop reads CASSWSSEAYEQYF. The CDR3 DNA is TGTGCCAGCAGTTGGTCTAGCGAGGCCTACGAGCAGTACTTC.

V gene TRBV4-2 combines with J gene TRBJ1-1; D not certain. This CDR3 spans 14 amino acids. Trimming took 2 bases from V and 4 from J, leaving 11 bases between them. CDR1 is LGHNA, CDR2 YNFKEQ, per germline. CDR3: CASSQPQAGTEAFF. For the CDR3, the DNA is TGTGCCAGCAGCCAACCCCAGGCGGGCACTGAAGCTTTCTTT.

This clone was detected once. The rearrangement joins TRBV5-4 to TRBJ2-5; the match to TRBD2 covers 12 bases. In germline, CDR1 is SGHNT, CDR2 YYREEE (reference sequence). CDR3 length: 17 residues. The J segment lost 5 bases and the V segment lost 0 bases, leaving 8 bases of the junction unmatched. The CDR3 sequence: CASSLGSSGRAGETQYF. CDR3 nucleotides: TGTGCCAGCAGCTTGGGGTCTAGCGGGAGGGCCGGGGAGACCCAGTACTTC.

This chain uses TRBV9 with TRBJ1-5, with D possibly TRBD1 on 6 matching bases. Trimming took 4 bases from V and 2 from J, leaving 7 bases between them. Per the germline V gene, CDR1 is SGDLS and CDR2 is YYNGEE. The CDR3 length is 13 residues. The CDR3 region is CASSRQGNQPQHF. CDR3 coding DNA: TGTGCCAGCAGCCGACAGGGCAATCAGCCCCAGCATTTT.

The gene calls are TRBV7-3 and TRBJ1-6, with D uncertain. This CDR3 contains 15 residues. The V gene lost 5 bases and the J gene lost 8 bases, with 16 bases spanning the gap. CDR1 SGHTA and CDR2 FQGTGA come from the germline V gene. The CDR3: CASSVFPTRDSPLHF. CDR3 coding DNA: TGTGCCAGCAGCGTCTTCCCGACTAGGGATTCACCCCTCCACTTT.

In DNA form, the CDR3 reads TGCAGCGTTGCTAGGACAGGGACCGACGAGCAGTACTTC. Encoded protein: CSVARTGTDEQYF. V gene TRBV29-1 combines with J gene TRBJ2-7; 8 bases are a match to TRBD1. CDR1 and CDR2 (germline): SQVTM, ANQGSEA. J lost 5 bases, V lost 4 bases, and 7 bases had no gene match. The CDR3 extends over 13 amino acids.

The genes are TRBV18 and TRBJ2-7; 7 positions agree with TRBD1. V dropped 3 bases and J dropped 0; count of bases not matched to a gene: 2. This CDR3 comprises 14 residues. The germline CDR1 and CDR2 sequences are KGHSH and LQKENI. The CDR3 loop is CASSPTGPSYEQYF. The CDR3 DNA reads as TGTGCCAGCTCACCGACAGGGCCCTCCTACGAGCAGTACTTC.

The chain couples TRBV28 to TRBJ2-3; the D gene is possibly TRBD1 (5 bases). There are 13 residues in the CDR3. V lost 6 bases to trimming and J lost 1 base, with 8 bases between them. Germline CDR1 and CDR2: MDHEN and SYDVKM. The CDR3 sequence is CASRVQGTDTQYF. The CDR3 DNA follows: TGTGCCAGCAGAGTACAGGGCACAGATACGCAGTATTTT.

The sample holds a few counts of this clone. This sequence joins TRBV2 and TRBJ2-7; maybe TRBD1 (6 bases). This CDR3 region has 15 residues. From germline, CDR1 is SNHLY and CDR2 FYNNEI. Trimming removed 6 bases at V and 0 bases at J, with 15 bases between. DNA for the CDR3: TGTGCCAGCAGCGTTAACCGGGACAACTCCTACGAGCAGTACTTC. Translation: CASSVNRDNSYEQYF.

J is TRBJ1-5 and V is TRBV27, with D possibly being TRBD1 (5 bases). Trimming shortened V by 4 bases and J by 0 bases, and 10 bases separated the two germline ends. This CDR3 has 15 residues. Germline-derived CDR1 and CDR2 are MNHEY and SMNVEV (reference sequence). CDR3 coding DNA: TGTGCCAGCAGTTCAGGGATATATAGCAATCAGCCCCAGCATTTT. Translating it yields CASSSGIYSNQPQHF.

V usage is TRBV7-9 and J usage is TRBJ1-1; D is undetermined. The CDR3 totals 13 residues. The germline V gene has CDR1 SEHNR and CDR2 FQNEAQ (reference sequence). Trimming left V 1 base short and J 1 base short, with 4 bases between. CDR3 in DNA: TGTGCCAGCAGCTTAGAGACGAACACTGAAGCTTTCTTT. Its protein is CASSLETNTEAFF.

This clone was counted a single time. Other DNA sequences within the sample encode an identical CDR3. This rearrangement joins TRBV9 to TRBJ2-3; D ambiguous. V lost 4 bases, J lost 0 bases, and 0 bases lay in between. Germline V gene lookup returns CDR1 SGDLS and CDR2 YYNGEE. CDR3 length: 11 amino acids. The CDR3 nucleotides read TGTGCCAGCAGCAGCACAGATACGCAGTATTTT. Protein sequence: CASSSTDTQYF.

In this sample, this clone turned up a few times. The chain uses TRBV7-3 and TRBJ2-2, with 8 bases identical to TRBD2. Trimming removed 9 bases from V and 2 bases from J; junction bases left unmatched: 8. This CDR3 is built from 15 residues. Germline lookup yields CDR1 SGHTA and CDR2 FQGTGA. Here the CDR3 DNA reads TGTGCCAGTCGCAGCGGGACTAGTAACACCGGGGAGCTGTTTTTT. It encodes CASRSGTSNTGELFF.

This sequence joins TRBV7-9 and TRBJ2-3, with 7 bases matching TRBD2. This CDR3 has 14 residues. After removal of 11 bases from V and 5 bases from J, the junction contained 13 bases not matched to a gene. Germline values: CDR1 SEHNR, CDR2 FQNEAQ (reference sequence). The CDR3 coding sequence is TGTGCCGGAGAGGGAGGGACTGCCGAAGATACGCAGTATTTT. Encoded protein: CAGEGGTAEDTQYF.

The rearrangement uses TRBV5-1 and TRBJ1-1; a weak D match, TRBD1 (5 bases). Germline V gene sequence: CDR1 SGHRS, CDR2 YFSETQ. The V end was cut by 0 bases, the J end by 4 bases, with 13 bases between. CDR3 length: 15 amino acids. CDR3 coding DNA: TGCGCCAGCAGCTTGGGGGTTGGGACGTTCACTGAAGCTTTCTTT. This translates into CASSLGVGTFTEAFF.

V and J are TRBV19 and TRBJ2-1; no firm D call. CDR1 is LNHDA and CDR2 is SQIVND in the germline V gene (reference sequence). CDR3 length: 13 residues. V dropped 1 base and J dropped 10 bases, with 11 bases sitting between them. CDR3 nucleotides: TGTGCCAGTAGTATAGCCTCCAGTGACGAGCAGTTCTTC. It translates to CASSIASSDEQFF.

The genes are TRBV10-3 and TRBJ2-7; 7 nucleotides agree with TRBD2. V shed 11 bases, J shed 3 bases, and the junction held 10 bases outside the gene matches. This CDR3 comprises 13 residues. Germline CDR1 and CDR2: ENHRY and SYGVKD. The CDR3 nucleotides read TGTGCCCTCGGGGCGGGAGATGACTACGAGCAGTACTTC. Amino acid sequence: CALGAGDDYEQYF.

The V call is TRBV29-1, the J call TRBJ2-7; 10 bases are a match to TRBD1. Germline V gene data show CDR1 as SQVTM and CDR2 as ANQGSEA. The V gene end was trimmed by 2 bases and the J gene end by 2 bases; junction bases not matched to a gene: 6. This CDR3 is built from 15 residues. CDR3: CSVETGTGEPYEQYF. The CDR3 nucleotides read TGCAGCGTTGAAACGGGGACAGGGGAACCCTACGAGCAGTACTTC.

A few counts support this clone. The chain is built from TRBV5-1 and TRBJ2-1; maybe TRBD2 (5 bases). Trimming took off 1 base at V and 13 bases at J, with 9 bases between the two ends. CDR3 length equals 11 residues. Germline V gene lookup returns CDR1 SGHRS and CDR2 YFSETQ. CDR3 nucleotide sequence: TGCGCCAGCAGCTTGTCGGAGGCTCAGTTCTTC. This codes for CASSLSEAQFF.